This entry is about one T cell receptor beta chain. Random hexamers were used to reverse transcribe the RNA input (roughly 0.5 to 1 ug). Amplification of TCR beta CDR3 spanned 54 Vbeta and 13 Jbeta via immunoSEQ multiplex PCR. TCRdb redid the calling of the immunoSEQ multiplex PCR reads with MiXCR, one entry per CDR3 protein. The sample shows roughly 200,000 distinct CDR3 sequences, about 93% of them seen only once. The data stem from a study of CD8 T cells in Susac syndrome. The CDR3 has 15 amino acids. Trimming left V 8 bases short and J 0 bases short, with 16 bases between. The V and J genes are TRBV12-3 or TRBV12-4 and TRBJ1-1; D gene uncertain. Sequencing used CD4+ T cells from PBMCs. This TCR was recovered from a human donor with Susac syndrome. CDR3 sequence reads: CASRAQFGMNTEAFF. The CDR3 nucleotides read TGTGCCAGCCGGGCCCAATTTGGGATGAACACTGAAGCTTTCTTT.